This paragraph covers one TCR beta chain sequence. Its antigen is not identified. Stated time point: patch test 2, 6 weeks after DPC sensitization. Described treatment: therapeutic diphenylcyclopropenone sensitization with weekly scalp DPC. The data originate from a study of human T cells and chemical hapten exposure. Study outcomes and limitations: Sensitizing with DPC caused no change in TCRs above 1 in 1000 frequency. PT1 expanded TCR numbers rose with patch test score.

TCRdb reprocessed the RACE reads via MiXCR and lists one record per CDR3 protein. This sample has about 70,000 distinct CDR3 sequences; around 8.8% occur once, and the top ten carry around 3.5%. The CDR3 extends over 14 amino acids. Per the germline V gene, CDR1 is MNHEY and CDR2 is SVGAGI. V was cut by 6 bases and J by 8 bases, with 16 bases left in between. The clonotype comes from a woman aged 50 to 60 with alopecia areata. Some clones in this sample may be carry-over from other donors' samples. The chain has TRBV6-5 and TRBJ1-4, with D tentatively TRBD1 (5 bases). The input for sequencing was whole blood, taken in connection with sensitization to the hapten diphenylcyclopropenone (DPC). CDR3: CASRQTVLEEKLFF. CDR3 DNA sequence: TGTGCCAGCAGGCAGACAGTGCTGGAAGAAAAACTGTTTTTT.